The 15 T cell receptor beta chains below come from one sample, sequenced in a study of spatial heterogeneity in lung cancer. One entry per CDR3 protein, called by TCRdb with MiXCR from the 5' RACE reads. The sample lists approximately 11,000 distinct CDR3 sequences, around 3.9% occurring once. Regarding time point: sample taken at primary tumor resection. The authors sequenced whole RNA from tumor, nontumor lung or frozen PBMC without sorting. Material: normal lung tissue next to the tumor, obtained at surgery. The receptors come from a male donor with early-stage non-small cell lung cancer.

This clonotype showed up many times. Possible read error: a much larger clone is one base away. Since the library was made to target alpha chains, this beta chain is a stray read and its abundance is not meaningful. The chain employs TRBV2 and TRBJ2-1; D possibly corresponds to TRBD1 (6 bases). The ends were cut back, 7 bases at V and 4 bases at J, with 8 bases in the middle. CDR1 and CDR2 from the germline V gene are SNHLY and FYNNEI. The CDR3 is 12 residues long. The CDR3 here is CASTQGYNEQFF. CDR3 sequence (DNA): TGTGCCAGCACCCAGGGGTACAATGAGCAGTTCTTC.

This clonotype counts as medium-sized (0.01 to 0.1%). This beta chain is off target for a library built for alpha chains, so its abundance means little. This chain links TRBV6-2 or TRBV6-3 with TRBJ1-2; a weak D match, TRBD1 (6 bases). Trimming removed 6 bases at V and 0 bases at J, with 14 bases between. This CDR3 contains 15 residues. Germline CDR1 reads MNHEY; CDR2 reads SVGEGT. The CDR3 bases are TGTGCCAGCAGATATCCAGGGGAGTCTAACTATGGCTACACCTTC. Encoded protein: CASRYPGESNYGYTF.

This clonotype was observed at least ten times. Since it is a stray read in a library aimed at alpha chains, this beta chain has a size that is not meaningful. The chain combines TRBV13 with TRBJ2-7, with 11 bases fitting TRBD1. This CDR3 spans 15 amino acids. Germline-derived CDR1 and CDR2 are PRHDT and FYEKMQ (reference sequence). With V trimmed by 5 bases and J by 7 bases, 10 bases remained unmatched. The CDR3 bases are TGTGCCAGCAGCCTTACGGGACAGGGGGTGGAAGAGCAGTACTTC. This encodes CASSLTGQGVEEQYF.

This clonotype has a count of ten or more. This beta chain turned up in a library designed for alpha chains; as an off-target read, its abundance says little. The CDR3 DNA follows: TGCAGTGCCCCCCACCCGACAGTCCGTGAAGCTTTCTTT. Its translation: CSAPHPTVREAFF. The rearrangement links TRBV20-1 to TRBJ1-1, with a possible D match to TRBD1 (5 bases). Trimming left V 6 bases short and J 7 bases short, with 18 bases between. This CDR3 comprises 13 residues. CDR1 and CDR2 (germline): DFQATT, SNEGSKA (reference sequence).

This clonotype is categorized as medium-sized (0.01 to 0.1%). Because this beta chain is a stray read in a library intended to capture alpha chains, its abundance should not be given much weight. The V gene is TRBV20-1, the J gene TRBJ1-2; the match to TRBD1 covers 7 bases. V trimming: 3 bases; J trimming: 5 bases; junction bases outside the gene matches: 12. Per the germline V gene, CDR1 is DFQATT and CDR2 is SNEGSKA (reference sequence). The CDR3 loop spans 15 amino acids. The CDR3 loop is CSASEQGKRLYGYTF. CDR3 nucleotides: TGCAGTGCTAGTGAACAGGGGAAACGCTTGTATGGCTACACCTTC.

This clonotype was recorded at least ten times. This beta chain represents an off-target read in a library built for alpha chains; its size is of limited meaning. This sequence joins TRBV20-1 and TRBJ2-3; TRBD2 agrees at 8 bases. The CDR3 is made up of 14 amino acids. Germline V CDR1 and CDR2: DFQATT, SNEGSKA (reference sequence). J was trimmed by 4 bases and V by 6 bases; bases with no gene match: 9. Here the CDR3 reads CSALRSGGPDTQYF. CDR3 in DNA: TGCAGTGCCCTCCGGAGCGGGGGCCCAGATACGCAGTATTTT.

This clonotype was counted many times. This beta chain slipped into a library made for alpha chains as a stray read, so its size is not meaningful. The J gene is TRBJ2-1, the V gene TRBV3-1; 15 nucleotides line up with TRBD2. V lost 2 bases, J lost 6 bases, and 5 bases stayed unmatched. The CDR3 totals 17 residues. Germline V gene sequence: CDR1 LGHDT, CDR2 YNNKEL (reference sequence). This CDR3 is CASSQPRTSGRANEQFF. DNA for the CDR3: TGTGCCAGCAGCCAACCGCGGACTAGCGGGAGGGCCAATGAGCAGTTCTTC.

At least ten counts were recorded for this clonotype. This beta chain is an unintended read in a library built for alpha chains; its size means little. The chain carries TRBV12-3 or TRBV12-4 and TRBJ1-2; D gene unclear. CDR3 length: 14 residues. The germline V and J ends were trimmed by 2 bases and 0 bases, with 7 bases remaining between them. CDR3 in amino acids: CASSLWPANYGYTF. The CDR3 coding sequence is TGTGCCAGCAGTTTATGGCCCGCTAACTATGGCTACACCTTC.

This clonotype was recorded many times. This beta chain is off target for a library built for alpha chains, so its abundance means little. J is TRBJ2-1 and V is TRBV2, with D unclear. Germline lookup yields CDR1 SNHLY and CDR2 FYNNEI. This CDR3 is built from 16 residues. V was pared by 0 bases and J by 1 base, with 10 bases between. This CDR3 reads CASSEALFGSYNEQFF. CDR3 in DNA: TGTGCCAGCAGTGAAGCCCTTTTTGGGTCCTACAATGAGCAGTTCTTC.

This clonotype was observed many times. Because the library targeted alpha chains, this beta chain is an off-target read whose size means little. The genes are TRBV20-1 and TRBJ1-5; D is ambiguous. The CDR3 consists of 11 residues. Trimming left V 6 bases short and J 0 bases short, with 3 bases between. Germline CDR1 and CDR2: DFQATT and SNEGSKA (reference sequence). The CDR3, as DNA: TGCAGTGCCAATAGCAATCAGCCCCAGCATTTT. Translating gives CSANSNQPQHF.

This clonotype was detected many times. This beta chain turned up in a library designed for alpha chains; as an off-target read, its abundance says little. V and J are TRBV6-6 and TRBJ1-6; TRBD1 aligns across 8 bases. This CDR3 is 16 amino acids long. Trimming removed 4 bases from V and 4 bases from J; junction bases left unmatched: 6. Germline V gives CDR1 MNHNY, CDR2 SVGAGI (reference sequence). CDR3 in DNA: TGTGCCAGCAGTTTCCTGCAGGGGGCTTATAATTCACCCCTCCACTTT. Translated: CASSFLQGAYNSPLHF.

This clonotype came up many times. Because this beta chain is a stray read in a library intended to capture alpha chains, its abundance should not be given much weight. V usage is TRBV6-5 and J usage is TRBJ2-1, with TRBD1 matching 10 bases. V dropped 7 bases and J dropped 7; count of bases not matched to a gene: 10. Germline values: CDR1 MNHEY, CDR2 SVGAGI. CDR3 length: 15 residues. The CDR3 bases are TGTGCCAGCACCAAGGACAGGGGGGAATGGAATGAGCAGTTCTTC. This translates into CASTKDRGEWNEQFF.

The table lists this clonotype with many counts. This beta chain came through as a stray read in a library set up for alpha chains, and its size says little. The CDR3 DNA reads TGTGCCAGCAGTAGGGGACTAAGGGGTGAGCAGTTCTTC. Encoded protein: CASSRGLRGEQFF. This chain joins TRBV12-3 or TRBV12-4 and TRBJ2-1, with 7 nucleotides matching TRBD2. The CDR3 has 13 residues. V was clipped by 5 bases and J by 9 bases; unmatched bases: 7.

This clonotype is termed medium-sized. This beta chain is an off-target read within a library intended for alpha chains, so its frequency means little. The chain carries TRBV13 and TRBJ2-7; TRBD2 matches 8 bases. Trimming at V came to 4 bases and at J to 3 bases, leaving 5 bases not matched to a gene. The CDR3 loop spans 14 amino acids. Germline V gene lookup returns CDR1 PRHDT and CDR2 FYEKMQ (reference sequence). CDR3 loop: CASSSRTSLYEQYF. The DNA for the CDR3 is TGTGCCAGCAGCTCAAGGACTAGCCTCTACGAGCAGTACTTC.

This clonotype rates as medium-sized. This beta chain is a stray read from a library made for alpha chains; its abundance is not meaningful. The chain has TRBV12-3 or TRBV12-4 and TRBJ1-5; 7 positions agree with TRBD1. V lost 6 bases to trimming and J lost 6 bases; unmatched junction nucleotides: 2. This CDR3 has 12 residues. The CDR3 sequence is CASSAGGQPQHF. The DNA for the CDR3 is TGTGCCAGCAGCGCAGGGGGTCAGCCCCAGCATTTT.